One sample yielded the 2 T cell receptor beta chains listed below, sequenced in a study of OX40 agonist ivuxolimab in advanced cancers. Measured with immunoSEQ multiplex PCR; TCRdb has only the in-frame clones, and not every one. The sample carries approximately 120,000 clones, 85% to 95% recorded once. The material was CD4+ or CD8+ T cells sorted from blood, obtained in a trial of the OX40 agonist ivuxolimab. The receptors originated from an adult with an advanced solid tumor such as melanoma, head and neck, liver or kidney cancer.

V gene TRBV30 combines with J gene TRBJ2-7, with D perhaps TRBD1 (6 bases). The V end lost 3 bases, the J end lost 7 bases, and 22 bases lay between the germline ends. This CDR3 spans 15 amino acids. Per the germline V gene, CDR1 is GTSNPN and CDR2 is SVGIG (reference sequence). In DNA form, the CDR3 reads TGTGCCTGGAGAAATACGACAGGAATTGCTCCGGAGCAGTACTTC. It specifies CAWRNTTGIAPEQYF.

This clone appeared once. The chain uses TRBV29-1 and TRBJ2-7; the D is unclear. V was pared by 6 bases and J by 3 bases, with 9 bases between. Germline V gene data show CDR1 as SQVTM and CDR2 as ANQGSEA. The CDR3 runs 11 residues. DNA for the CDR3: TGCAGCGTGGCCTCCATCTACGAGCAGTACTTC. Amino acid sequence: CSVASIYEQYF.